The 11 T cell receptor beta chains in this list originate from one sample, sequenced in a study of T cells in Graves' hyperthyroidism and ophthalmopathy. From RNA transcripts, TCR beta CDR3 regions were amplified. The HTBI primer set drove a first-round RT-PCR of the TCR CDR3. Using its own MiXCR run on the multiplex PCR reads, TCRdb lists one record per CDR3 protein. Among about 300,000 distinct CDR3 sequences listed, roughly 19% were seen once. The sample comprised blood. The receptors here all came from a man aged 50 to 59 with Graves' ophthalmopathy.

This clonotype was recorded a few times. The chain combines TRBV15 with TRBJ1-1; maybe TRBD1 (6 bases). The CDR3 totals 17 residues. Germline V gene data show CDR1 as LNHNV and CDR2 as YYDKDF (reference sequence). V lost 3 bases to trimming and J lost 2 bases, with 19 bases between them. The CDR3 DNA sequence: TGTGCCACCAGCAGCCCGGGTTACCGGGGGCAAAACACTGAAGCTTTCTTT. As protein: CATSSPGYRGQNTEAFF.

This clonotype was counted a few times. The CDR3 DNA reads TGTGCCAGCAGTTTCTCCGGAGGGTCGGGCCCCCAGCATTTT. It yields the protein CASSFSGGSGPQHF. The rearrangement joins TRBV28 to TRBJ1-5; unclear D gene. V dropped 3 bases and J dropped 10 bases, with 16 bases sitting between them. CDR3 length: 14 residues. Per the germline V gene, CDR1 is MDHEN and CDR2 is SYDVKM.

In its sample, this clonotype was seen many times. V is TRBV11-3 and J is TRBJ1-1; D ambiguous. The germline V gene encodes CDR1 SGHNT and CDR2 YENEEA. V was cut by 0 bases and J by 1 base, with 9 bases left in between. This CDR3 is 15 amino acids long. The CDR3 DNA reads as TGTGCCAGCAGCTTAGATGGCAGGCCGAACACTGAAGCTTTCTTT. Protein product: CASSLDGRPNTEAFF.

There are many counts of this clonotype. The chain joins TRBV3-1 to TRBJ2-7; 7 bases are shared with TRBD1. The CDR3 sequence is 15 residues long. Germline V gives CDR1 LGHDT, CDR2 YNNKEL (reference sequence). V trimming: 3 bases; J trimming: 1 base; junction bases outside the gene matches: 6. CDR3 in amino acids: CASSHLRDSSYEQYF. CDR3 nucleotides: TGTGCCAGCAGCCACCTTAGGGACAGTTCCTACGAGCAGTACTTC.

This clonotype was observed many times. The chain employs TRBV13 and TRBJ2-5; 11 nucleotides align to TRBD1. CDR3 length: 15 residues. Germline assignment: CDR1 PRHDT and CDR2 FYEKMQ (reference sequence). The J segment lost 3 bases and the V segment lost 5 bases, leaving 5 bases of the junction unmatched. Written as DNA, the CDR3 is TGTGCCAGCAGCCTCCGGACAGGGGGCAAAGAGACCCAGTACTTC. This translates into CASSLRTGGKETQYF. The complete variable domain, with remaining parts taken from reference TRBV13 and TRBJ2-5, reads AAGVIQSPRHLIKEKRETATLKCYPIPRHDTVYWYQQGPGQDPQFLISFYEKMQSDKGSIPDRFSAQQFSDYHSELNMSSLELGDSALYFCASSLRTGGKETQYFGPGTRLLVL.

This clonotype occurred a few times. The chain joins TRBV9 to TRBJ2-7; a possible D gene is TRBD2 (5 bases). V was clipped by 4 bases and J by 2 bases, with 13 bases between them. CDR1 is SGDLS, CDR2 YYNGEE, per germline. This CDR3 has 14 residues. CDR3 region: CASSPYDGTYEQYF. DNA for the CDR3: TGTGCCAGCAGCCCGTACGACGGGACCTACGAGCAGTACTTC.

In regard to this clonotype: It is likely a read error, because the conserved phenylalanine at the end of the CDR3 is missing. The chain carries TRBV7-8 and TRBJ2-7; tentatively, D is TRBD1 (5 bases). Trimming removed 4 bases at V and 0 bases at J, with 13 bases between. The CDR3 covers 15 residues. The germline V gene has CDR1 SGHVS and CDR2 FQNEAQ. The CDR3 region is CASSSRQLSSYEQYS. DNA of the CDR3: TGTGCCAGCAGCTCAAGACAGCTTAGCTCCTACGAGCAGTACTCC.

On this clonotype itself: This may stem from a read error, because a much larger clone lies one nucleotide away. The J gene is TRBJ2-1, the V gene TRBV7-8; 15 bases are shared with TRBD2. The germline gives CDR1 SGHVS, CDR2 FQNEAQ. The CDR3 has 16 residues. This CDR3 reads CAGSLGTSGRYNEQFF. The CDR3, as DNA: TGTGCCGGCAGCTTAGGGACTAGCGGGAGGTACAATGAGCAGTTCTTC.

The chain combines TRBV6-1 with TRBJ1-3, with D perhaps TRBD1 (5 bases). V was pared by 1 base and J by 0 bases, with 19 bases between. The CDR3 is 19 residues long. Germline CDR1 is MNHNS and CDR2 is SASEGT. The chain's CDR3 is CASSEEGAGLLYSGNTIYF. The DNA of the CDR3 is TGTGCCAGCAGTGAAGAAGGGGCAGGGTTGTTATACTCTGGAAACACCATATATTTT.

As to this clonotype: Since a much larger clone is just one base distant, this may be a read error. CDR3 loop: CSATGQDARNQPQHF. For the CDR3, the DNA is TGCAGTGCGACCGGACAGGACGCGCGGAATCAGCCCCAGCATTTT. V and J are TRBV20-1 and TRBJ1-5; TRBD1 matches at 7 bases. J lost 4 bases, V lost 6 bases, and 12 bases had no gene match. Germline-derived CDR1 and CDR2 are DFQATT and SNEGSKA (reference sequence). The CDR3 runs to 15 residues.

The V and J genes are TRBV20-1 and TRBJ1-5; D gene uncertain. The CDR3 is 15 residues long. V was trimmed by 2 bases and J by 0 bases, leaving 11 bases between them. Germline V gene lookup returns CDR1 DFQATT and CDR2 SNEGSKA (reference sequence). CDR3 sequence: CSARTADYSNQPQHF. The CDR3, as DNA: TGCAGTGCTAGAACGGCAGATTATAGCAATCAGCCCCAGCATTTT.